Here is one T cell receptor beta chain with its context. Original methodology: Researchers report that nucleated cell counts were estimated from reference gene primer amplification. Profiling relied on immunoSEQ multiplex PCR, and the TCRdb table lists in-frame clones only, not all of them. V and J calls and clone size follow that table, whereas D and trimming were derived from the DNA. The top ten clones hold 0.65% to 1% of a sample with around 460,000 clones, 80% to 90% of them seen once. Seattle participants joined during active infection and were tracked over time. The CDR3 length is 14 residues. V was clipped by 3 bases and J by 5 bases, with 10 bases between them. CDR1 and CDR2 from the germline V gene are LNHDA and SQIVND (reference sequence). This sample is drawn from a study of blood T cell repertoires in COVID-19. Turning to the study itself: Nucleic acid was either cDNA or gDNA, and it came from T cells, B-cell-depleted T cells, or PBMCs.

The sample comprised peripheral blood. The chain recombines TRBV19 with TRBJ1-4, with D perhaps TRBD1 (5 bases). The TCR was taken from a man between 18 and 35 years old with COVID-19, enrolled during active disease. The CDR3 nucleotides read TGTGCCAGTAGTATCAGGGAGGCGAATGAAAAACTGTTTTTT. It specifies CASSIREANEKLFF. The complete variable domain, with remaining parts taken from reference TRBV19 and TRBJ1-4, reads DGGITQSPKYLFRKEGQNVTLSCEQNLNHDAMYWYRQDPGQGLRLIYYSQIVNDFQKGDIAEGYSVSREKKESFPLTVTSAQKNPTAFYLCASSIREANEKLFFGSGTQLSVL.